Sequencing of this TCR beta chain was carried out in a study of cytomegalovirus exposure and HLA in healthy donors. CDR1 and CDR2 (germline): MNHEY, SVGAGI. J gave up 1 base and V 5 bases, and 8 bases lay outside the gene matches. CDR3 size: 15 residues. The PCR made use of 60 Vbeta and 13 Jbeta primers. Generated by immunoSEQ multiplex PCR, the TCRdb table keeps only in-frame clones and is missing some. The data contain 150,000 to 200,000 clones, around four fifths of them singletons. General observations from the study: Owing to their indistinguishability, certain V segments, notably TRBV6-2 and TRBV6-3, were excluded.

About this clone: Its cognate antigen is unknown.

V usage is TRBV6-5 and J usage is TRBJ2-7, with 7 bases fitting TRBD1. This receptor was obtained from a female donor in good health and CMV-seronegative. The specimen was PBMCs. CDR3 DNA sequence: TGTGCCAGCAGTCCCGGGACAGAGGGGTCCTACGAGCAGTACTTC. Encoded protein: CASSPGTEGSYEQYF.